These T cell receptor beta chains were read from a single sample in a study of T cells after yellow fever vaccination. TCRdb itself ran the 5' RACE reads through MiXCR, one entry per CDR3 protein. The table includes 230,000 or so distinct CDR3 sequences, roughly 3.7% detected once. Sequences were derived from PBMCs, sampled 15 days after the yellow fever booster vaccination. These TCRs come from a man aged 18-30 years who received the YFV17D yellow fever vaccine. Each CDR3 is given with its conserved first and last residue. The order of the fields is D gene, J gene, clone size, V gene, CDR3 length, CDR3 DNA, CDR3 protein. The D gene is left open where the match is weak. Clone size is stated in some rows and not others, as once, few, many or a class when expanded.

D gene: .; J gene: TRBJ2-1; clone size: many; V gene: TRBV24-1; CDR3 length: 14; CDR3 DNA: TGTGCCACCAGTGATTTTACAGGCAACAATGAGCAGTTCTTC; CDR3 protein: CATSDFTGNNEQFF
D gene: .; J gene: TRBJ1-4; clone size: many; V gene: TRBV4-1; CDR3 length: 13; CDR3 DNA: TGCGCCAGCCTCTCGGGATTAAATGAAAAACTGTTTTTT; CDR3 protein: CASLSGLNEKLFF
D gene: .; J gene: TRBJ2-7; clone size: many; V gene: TRBV5-6; CDR3 length: 13; CDR3 DNA: TGTGCCAGCAGCGTCGTGGGCAGCCACGAGCAGTACTTC; CDR3 protein: CASSVVGSHEQYF
D gene: .; J gene: TRBJ1-4; clone size: many; V gene: TRBV6-1; CDR3 length: 13; CDR3 DNA: TGTGCCAGCGGCAGGGCTAAAGGTGAAAAACTGTTTTTT; CDR3 protein: CASGRAKGEKLFF
D gene: .; J gene: TRBJ1-1; clone size: many; V gene: TRBV5-4; CDR3 length: 13; CDR3 DNA: TGTGCCAGCAGCCCCCGGGGGGACACTGAAGCTTTCTTT; CDR3 protein: CASSPRGDTEAFF
D gene: TRBD2; J gene: TRBJ2-7; clone size: many; V gene: TRBV3-1; CDR3 length: 14; CDR3 DNA: TGTGCCAGCAGCCTAGGACTAGCGGGGGACGAGCAGTACTTC; CDR3 protein: CASSLGLAGDEQYF
D gene: .; J gene: TRBJ1-5; clone size: .; V gene: TRBV27; CDR3 length: 14; CDR3 DNA: TGTGCCAGCGGACTAGGGACACGGAATCAGCCCCAGCATTTT; CDR3 protein: CASGLGTRNQPQHF
D gene: .; J gene: TRBJ1-1; clone size: many; V gene: TRBV5-1; CDR3 length: 14; CDR3 DNA: TGCGCCAGCGATCTCATAAGTCCCAGCACTGAAGCTTTCTTT; CDR3 protein: CASDLISPSTEAFF
D gene: TRBD2; J gene: TRBJ2-3; clone size: many; V gene: TRBV4-3; CDR3 length: 16; CDR3 DNA: TGCGCCAGCAGCCAAGCCCCAGCGGGGTTGACAGATACGCAGTATTTT; CDR3 protein: CASSQAPAGLTDTQYF
D gene: .; J gene: TRBJ2-3; clone size: many; V gene: TRBV7-2; CDR3 length: 16; CDR3 DNA: TGTGCCAGCAGTGTGCCGTCTCGGGACGACACAGATACGCAGTATTTT; CDR3 protein: CASSVPSRDDTDTQYF
D gene: .; J gene: TRBJ1-2; clone size: many; V gene: TRBV19; CDR3 length: 13; CDR3 DNA: TGTGCCAGTAAAGACGAGGTCAACTATGGCTACACCTTC; CDR3 protein: CASKDEVNYGYTF
D gene: .; J gene: TRBJ2-5; clone size: many; V gene: TRBV12-3/TRBV12-4; CDR3 length: 12; CDR3 DNA: TGTGCCAGCAGTTTTGGTTTGGAGACCCAGTACTTC; CDR3 protein: CASSFGLETQYF
D gene: .; J gene: TRBJ2-5; clone size: many; V gene: TRBV7-9; CDR3 length: 15; CDR3 DNA: TGTGCCAGCAGCTTAGATGGGCAGCCTCACGAGACCCAGTACTTC; CDR3 protein: CASSLDGQPHETQYF
D gene: .; J gene: TRBJ2-7; clone size: many; V gene: TRBV12-3/TRBV12-4; CDR3 length: 12; CDR3 DNA: TGTGCCAGCACCCTCCTTGGGCACGAGCAGTACTTC; CDR3 protein: CASTLLGHEQYF
D gene: TRBD2; J gene: TRBJ2-4; clone size: many; V gene: TRBV13; CDR3 length: 16; CDR3 DNA: TGTGCCAGCAGCTCCCGACTAGCGGGGAGCAAAAACATTCAGTACTTC; CDR3 protein: CASSSRLAGSKNIQYF
D gene: .; J gene: TRBJ2-5; clone size: many; V gene: TRBV12-3/TRBV12-4; CDR3 length: 16; CDR3 DNA: TGTGCCAGCAGTTTCAGGGGGAGGCAGGGCCAAGAGACCCAGTACTTC; CDR3 protein: CASSFRGRQGQETQYF
D gene: .; J gene: TRBJ2-3; clone size: many; V gene: TRBV30; CDR3 length: 15; CDR3 DNA: TGTGCCTGGACCCAAGGGGGGGGCGGGACAGATACGCAGTATTTT; CDR3 protein: CAWTQGGGGTDTQYF
D gene: TRBD1; J gene: TRBJ2-5; clone size: many; V gene: TRBV5-4; CDR3 length: 14; CDR3 DNA: TGTGCCAGCAGCTTGGACAGGGGGCCAGAGACCCAGTACTTC; CDR3 protein: CASSLDRGPETQYF
D gene: TRBD2; J gene: TRBJ2-2; clone size: many; V gene: TRBV28; CDR3 length: 16; CDR3 DNA: TGTGCCAGCAGTCTAGGACTAGCGGCTTACACCGGGGAGCTGTTTTTT; CDR3 protein: CASSLGLAAYTGELFF
D gene: TRBD1; J gene: TRBJ2-7; clone size: many; V gene: TRBV20-1; CDR3 length: 15; CDR3 DNA: TGCAGTGCTAGATCTCGTTCGGGACAGGGCTACGAGCAGTACTTC; CDR3 protein: CSARSRSGQGYEQYF
D gene: .; J gene: TRBJ1-5; clone size: many; V gene: TRBV6-2/TRBV6-3; CDR3 length: 16; CDR3 DNA: TGTGCCAGCAGCTCCATCGGGACGGCTGCAGGACAGCCCCAGCATTTT; CDR3 protein: CASSSIGTAAGQPQHF
D gene: .; J gene: TRBJ1-1; clone size: many; V gene: TRBV5-4; CDR3 length: 14; CDR3 DNA: TGTGCCAGCAGACCAAGCTTGGAGTCCACTGAAGCTTTCTTT; CDR3 protein: CASRPSLESTEAFF
D gene: .; J gene: TRBJ2-7; clone size: many; V gene: TRBV4-1; CDR3 length: 14; CDR3 DNA: TGCGCCAGCATCCCCCAGGGAAGGTCCTACGAGCAGTACTTC; CDR3 protein: CASIPQGRSYEQYF
D gene: .; J gene: TRBJ2-5; clone size: many; V gene: TRBV29-1; CDR3 length: 12; CDR3 DNA: TGCAGCGTTGAGAGGGAAGAAGAGACCCAGTACTTC; CDR3 protein: CSVEREEETQYF
D gene: .; J gene: TRBJ1-2; clone size: many; V gene: TRBV7-6; CDR3 length: 15; CDR3 DNA: TGTGCCAGCAGCTTAGGACGGTCGGGGCTCGGAGGCTACACCTTC; CDR3 protein: CASSLGRSGLGGYTF
D gene: TRBD2; J gene: TRBJ2-1; clone size: many; V gene: TRBV7-6; CDR3 length: 15; CDR3 DNA: TGTGCCAGCAGCTTAAGCGGGGGCTCCTACAATGAGCAGTTCTTC; CDR3 protein: CASSLSGGSYNEQFF
D gene: TRBD2; J gene: TRBJ2-1; clone size: many; V gene: TRBV27; CDR3 length: 14; CDR3 DNA: TGTGCCAGCAGTTTTAGCGGGGGCCGGAATGAGCAGTTCTTC; CDR3 protein: CASSFSGGRNEQFF
D gene: .; J gene: TRBJ1-1; clone size: many; V gene: TRBV12-3/TRBV12-4; CDR3 length: 13; CDR3 DNA: TGTGCCAGCAGTTCCCCTGGGCGACCTGAAGCTTTCTTT; CDR3 protein: CASSSPGRPEAFF
D gene: TRBD1; J gene: TRBJ1-1; clone size: .; V gene: TRBV6-4; CDR3 length: 15; CDR3 DNA: TGTGCCAGCAGCCTAACCGGGACAGGTGACACTGAAGCTTTCTTT; CDR3 protein: CASSLTGTGDTEAFF
D gene: TRBD2; J gene: TRBJ2-5; clone size: many; V gene: TRBV4-2; CDR3 length: 17; CDR3 DNA: TGTGCCAGCAGCCAAGCCCTCTCCGGGACTAGCGGTGAGACCCAGTACTTC; CDR3 protein: CASSQALSGTSGETQYF
D gene: .; J gene: TRBJ2-5; clone size: many; V gene: TRBV5-6; CDR3 length: 13; CDR3 DNA: TGTGCCAGCAGCTTGGGACAGGTAGAGACCCAGTACTTC; CDR3 protein: CASSLGQVETQYF
D gene: .; J gene: TRBJ2-3; clone size: many; V gene: TRBV4-3; CDR3 length: 15; CDR3 DNA: TGCGCCAGCAGCCAAGTCAACGAGGGGGGATATACGCAGTATTTT; CDR3 protein: CASSQVNEGGYTQYF
D gene: .; J gene: TRBJ2-5; clone size: many; V gene: TRBV7-9; CDR3 length: 16; CDR3 DNA: TGTGCCAGCAGCCCGCCGACGGGTCAGTACCAAGAGACCCAGTACTTC; CDR3 protein: CASSPPTGQYQETQYF
D gene: .; J gene: TRBJ2-7; clone size: many; V gene: TRBV11-2; CDR3 length: 17; CDR3 DNA: TGTGCCAGCAGCTTACCTCTGGACGAAGGACGGGGCAGGGAGCAGTACTTC; CDR3 protein: CASSLPLDEGRGREQYF
D gene: .; J gene: TRBJ2-3; clone size: many; V gene: TRBV20-1; CDR3 length: 13; CDR3 DNA: TGCAGTGCTAGCGGTAGCACGTCCCATACGCAGTATTTT; CDR3 protein: CSASGSTSHTQYF
D gene: .; J gene: TRBJ1-2; clone size: many; V gene: TRBV5-6; CDR3 length: 14; CDR3 DNA: TGTGCCAGCAGCTTGACGGCAAAGCTCTATGGCTACACCTTC; CDR3 protein: CASSLTAKLYGYTF
D gene: TRBD2; J gene: TRBJ2-1; clone size: many; V gene: TRBV4-2; CDR3 length: 17; CDR3 DNA: TGTGCCAGCAGCCAAGGACTAGCGGGGGGCGACTGGGATGAGCAGTTCTTC; CDR3 protein: CASSQGLAGGDWDEQFF
D gene: TRBD1; J gene: TRBJ2-6; clone size: .; V gene: TRBV5-1; CDR3 length: 19; CDR3 DNA: TGCGCCAGCAGCTATAGATTGACAGGGGGCTCTTTTGGGGCCAACGTCCTGACTTTC; CDR3 protein: CASSYRLTGGSFGANVLTF
D gene: .; J gene: TRBJ1-5; clone size: many; V gene: TRBV7-2; CDR3 length: 14; CDR3 DNA: TGTGCCAGCAGCTTAGCCCCTGGCAATCAGCCCCAGCATTTT; CDR3 protein: CASSLAPGNQPQHF
D gene: TRBD2; J gene: TRBJ2-5; clone size: few; V gene: TRBV7-2; CDR3 length: 18; CDR3 DNA: TGTGCCAGCAGCGTACCCCGTGACGGTAGCGGGGGACAAGAGACCCAGTACTTC; CDR3 protein: CASSVPRDGSGGQETQYF
D gene: TRBD2; J gene: TRBJ2-7; clone size: .; V gene: TRBV5-1; CDR3 length: 14; CDR3 DNA: TGCGCCAGCAGCTTGGAACTAGCGGCGAGCGAGCAGTACTTC; CDR3 protein: CASSLELAASEQYF
D gene: .; J gene: TRBJ2-6; clone size: many; V gene: TRBV11-2; CDR3 length: 18; CDR3 DNA: TGTGCCAGCAGCTTACACCGTTGGGGGGCAGTTTATACCAACGTCCTGACTTTC; CDR3 protein: CASSLHRWGAVYTNVLTF
D gene: .; J gene: TRBJ2-3; clone size: many; V gene: TRBV20-1; CDR3 length: 14; CDR3 DNA: TGCAGTGCTAGAGACGCAGGGGGGACAGATACGCAGTATTTT; CDR3 protein: CSARDAGGTDTQYF
D gene: .; J gene: TRBJ2-1; clone size: many; V gene: TRBV5-4; CDR3 length: 16; CDR3 DNA: TGTGCCAGCAGTCCCGTCCCGGAGGGTTGGGGCAATGAGCAGTTCTTC; CDR3 protein: CASSPVPEGWGNEQFF
D gene: TRBD1; J gene: TRBJ2-3; clone size: many; V gene: TRBV6-1; CDR3 length: 14; CDR3 DNA: TGTGCCAGCCCGGGGACAGGGCACACAGATACGCAGTATTTT; CDR3 protein: CASPGTGHTDTQYF
D gene: .; J gene: TRBJ1-6; clone size: many; V gene: TRBV9; CDR3 length: 14; CDR3 DNA: TGTGCCAGCAGCGTAGGGGACGGTAATTCACCCCTCCACTTT; CDR3 protein: CASSVGDGNSPLHF
D gene: TRBD1; J gene: TRBJ2-1; clone size: many; V gene: TRBV5-1; CDR3 length: 16; CDR3 DNA: TGCGCCAGTGGGACAGGCGTCTCCCCTTCCTACAATGAGCAGTTCTTC; CDR3 protein: CASGTGVSPSYNEQFF
D gene: .; J gene: TRBJ2-3; clone size: many; V gene: TRBV7-3; CDR3 length: 14; CDR3 DNA: TGTGCCAGCAGCCCCGACATCTCCGCAGATACGCAGTATTTT; CDR3 protein: CASSPDISADTQYF
D gene: .; J gene: TRBJ1-5; clone size: many; V gene: TRBV4-1; CDR3 length: 13; CDR3 DNA: TGCGCCAGCAGCCAAGATCATCGTCAGCCCCAGCATTTT; CDR3 protein: CASSQDHRQPQHF
D gene: TRBD2; J gene: TRBJ2-3; clone size: many; V gene: TRBV20-1; CDR3 length: 14; CDR3 DNA: TGCAGTGCACTTGATGCGGGGGGGCCTTATACGCAGTATTTT; CDR3 protein: CSALDAGGPYTQYF
D gene: .; J gene: TRBJ1-1; clone size: many; V gene: TRBV10-3; CDR3 length: 15; CDR3 DNA: TGTGCCATCAGTGAGTCGGTGTTGGGGAACACTGAAGCTTTCTTT; CDR3 protein: CAISESVLGNTEAFF
D gene: .; J gene: TRBJ1-2; clone size: many; V gene: TRBV20-1; CDR3 length: 14; CDR3 DNA: TGCAGTGCTAGAAGGTCACCGTCTGTGTATGGCTACACCTTC; CDR3 protein: CSARRSPSVYGYTF
D gene: TRBD1; J gene: TRBJ1-1; clone size: few; V gene: TRBV5-1; CDR3 length: 13; CDR3 DNA: TGCGCCAGCAGCGGGGGACAGTTTGTTGAAGCTTTCTTT; CDR3 protein: CASSGGQFVEAFF
D gene: .; J gene: TRBJ1-4; clone size: few; V gene: TRBV4-2; CDR3 length: 15; CDR3 DNA: TGTGCCAGCAGCCAAGTTCGTAGGGCTGGTGAAAAACTGTTTTTT; CDR3 protein: CASSQVRRAGEKLFF
D gene: TRBD2; J gene: TRBJ2-5; clone size: many; V gene: TRBV12-3/TRBV12-4; CDR3 length: 16; CDR3 DNA: TGTGCCAGCAGTTGGGGACTAGCGGGGGACCAAGAGACCCAGTACTTC; CDR3 protein: CASSWGLAGDQETQYF
D gene: .; J gene: TRBJ2-6; clone size: .; V gene: TRBV4-3; CDR3 length: 16; CDR3 DNA: TGCGCCAGCAGCCAAGAAGGCGGAGCTGGGGCCAACGTCCTGACTTTC; CDR3 protein: CASSQEGGAGANVLTF
D gene: .; J gene: TRBJ1-2; clone size: many; V gene: TRBV29-1; CDR3 length: 14; CDR3 DNA: TGCAGCGCTGAGGCCAGCCCCTACAACTATGGCTACACCTTC; CDR3 protein: CSAEASPYNYGYTF